The entry below gives a single T cell receptor beta chain sequence along with its context. The data are from a study of blood T cell repertoires in COVID-19. Study-wide context: The analysed material was cDNA or gDNA that came from T cells, B-cell-depleted T cells, or PBMCs.

Per the germline V gene, CDR1 is SGHDN and CDR2 is FVKESK. This CDR3 is 15 amino acids long. The ends were cut back, 4 bases at V and 0 bases at J, with 10 bases in the middle. Clones were sequenced by immunoSEQ multiplex PCR, and TCRdb holds only the in-frame ones, with some missing. The sample includes over 150,000 clones, 85% to 95% of them seen just once. The sequenced material came from peripheral blood. The origin of this receptor is a man in his fifties with acute or convalescent COVID-19. This sequence joins TRBV14 and TRBJ2-1; the D is unclear. The CDR3 protein is CASSLPSRSYNEQFF. CDR3 in DNA: TGTGCCAGCAGCCTACCGTCGCGCTCCTACAATGAGCAGTTCTTC.